A single sample gave rise to the 3 T cell receptor beta chains below, sequenced in a study of blood T cell repertoires in COVID-19. Clones were sequenced by immunoSEQ multiplex PCR, and TCRdb holds only the in-frame ones, with some missing. The sample lists 210,000 or so clones; about 88% were seen once. The specimen sequenced was peripheral blood. The receptor set was obtained from a middle-aged woman who had recovered from COVID-19.

V usage is TRBV29-1 and J usage is TRBJ2-7; D unclear. This CDR3 has 12 amino acids. Looked up from germline, CDR1 is SQVTM and CDR2 is ANQGSEA. The V gene lost 4 bases and the J gene lost 3 bases, with 10 bases spanning the gap. CDR3 amino acids: CSVAQSGYEQYF. CDR3 nucleotide sequence: TGCAGCGTTGCCCAGTCTGGCTACGAGCAGTACTTC.

This clone was found once. The chain is built from TRBV5-1 and TRBJ2-3; 8 bases agree with TRBD2. Per the germline V gene, CDR1 is SGHRS and CDR2 is YFSETQ. V trimming: 0 bases; J trimming: 5 bases; junction bases outside the gene matches: 11. There are 17 residues in the CDR3. The CDR3 spells CASSLGLLAGMKDTQYF. The CDR3 bases are TGCGCCAGCAGCTTGGGGCTTTTAGCGGGGATGAAAGATACGCAGTATTTT.

V usage is TRBV4-2 and J usage is TRBJ1-6, with TRBD1 identical over 9 bases. The CDR3 has 17 residues. V was pared by 1 base and J by 14 bases, with 15 bases of the junction left unmatched. From germline, CDR1 is LGHNA and CDR2 YNFKEQ. The CDR3 here is CASSQGLGTGPRETLHF. CDR3 nucleotides: TGTGCCAGCAGCCAAGGCCTGGGGACAGGGCCCCGGGAGACCCTCCACTTT.